Included here is one T cell receptor (beta chain) sequence, with context. This specimen belongs to a study of blood T cell repertoires in COVID-19. About the research overall: Samples representing acute and convalescent COVID-19 were sourced from the United States, Italy and Spain. T cells, B-cell-depleted T cells, or PBMCs supplied cDNA or gDNA.

The data were produced by immunoSEQ multiplex PCR, yet TCRdb's version contains in-frame clones alone and is incomplete. Of 350,000 to 450,000 clones in the sample, 65% to 90% were seen once. The CDR3 runs to 15 residues. Germline V lookup: CDR1 LNHDA, CDR2 SQIVND (reference sequence). Trimming removed 2 bases from V and 5 bases from J, with 12 bases in between. Seattle researchers signed up patients amid active infection and tracked them longitudinally. V gene TRBV19 combines with J gene TRBJ2-2, with D possibly being TRBD1 (5 bases). This clonotype originated in a woman aged 60-70 years with COVID-19, enrolled during active disease. Material: peripheral blood. In DNA form, the CDR3 reads TGTGCCAGTAGTATAAGTGCAGGGTGGACCGGGGAGCTGTTTTTT. Protein sequence: CASSISAGWTGELFF.